This TCR beta chain was sequenced in a study of blood T cells in healthy people across ages. Per sample, no less than 5 micrograms of total RNA were extracted. CDR1 and CDR2 from the germline V gene are SGDLS and YYNGEE. This CDR3 comprises 15 residues. V lost 1 base and J lost 0, with 10 bases in between. A second roughly 7 to 12 cycle PCR used barcoded and J-beta primers. TCRdb reanalysed the 5' RACE reads using MiXCR and keeps one entry per CDR3 protein. The sample has just under 550,000 distinct CDR3 sequences, 24% seen once. This same sample was also taken into another study, of T cells of mothers and their children. From that report: Each mother gave over 8 million TCR beta CDR3 reads; each child, about 2.9 million. Regardless of relatedness, pairs show thymic selection shaping TCR recombination output in a similar manner. With unrelated pairs as the comparison, related mother-child pairs had a slightly higher overlap that was not significant.

The sequence derives from a boy aged 5 to 17 in good health. Sequencing was carried out using blood. This chain uses TRBV9 with TRBJ1-2; D unresolved. The CDR3 here is CASSVNPQPNYGYTF. The CDR3 DNA sequence: TGTGCCAGCAGCGTAAATCCACAGCCTAACTATGGCTACACCTTC.